This section outlines one TCR beta chain sequence together with its context. Its cognate antigen is unknown. With iRepertoire HTBI primers and Arm-PCR of CDR3 regions, TCR beta libraries were built. TCRdb reprocessed the multiplex PCR reads with MiXCR, giving one entry per CDR3 protein. In the table there are roughly 300,000 distinct CDR3 sequences, around 21% of which are singletons. The CDR3 length is 15 residues. The germline V gene encodes CDR1 DFQATT and CDR2 SNEGSKA (reference sequence). After removal of 5 bases from V and 0 bases from J, the junction contained 6 bases not matched to a gene. Sample time point: persistent/refractory GD, antithyroid drugs over 5 years with positive TRAb. PBMC-derived RNA was used for the TCR library. American Thyroid Association guidelines served as the basis for diagnosing Graves' disease. Peripheral blood, around 9.9 milliliters per patient, was collected in EDTA tubes.

This record comes from a study of regulatory T cells in long-lasting Graves disease. Study-wide results and caveats: Investigators studied peripheral blood only, not thyroid tissue. TRBV28 was favored in persistent disease, as were TRBJ1-2 and TRBJ2-5.

This chain links TRBV20-1 with TRBJ2-7; TRBD2 matches at 11 bases. Sequences were derived from peripheral blood mononuclear cells (PBMCs), sampled when the disease was refractory, from a patient treated with antithyroid drugs. The sequence was collected from a female donor with Graves disease. CDR3 sequence (DNA): TGCAGTGCTCGGCTAGCGGGAGGTGGCTCCTACGAGCAGTACTTC. Translation gives CSARLAGGGSYEQYF.